These 32 T cell receptor beta chains came from one sample sequenced in a study of shared clonotypes between healthy human individuals. Here immunoSEQ multiplex PCR was the method, and the copy in TCRdb shows in-frame clones only, minus some. The data hold roughly 500,000 clones, with roughly 80% observed a single time. The sequenced material came from PBMCs. These receptors were obtained from a woman between 35 and 50 years old in good health. Some clones in this sample may be carry-over from other donors' samples.

This clone was seen at least ten times. The V gene is TRBV7-3, the J gene TRBJ2-3, with 8 bases that match TRBD2. The germline V gene has CDR1 SGHTA and CDR2 FQGTGA. The CDR3 has 16 amino acids. J lost 4 bases, V lost 1 base, and 7 bases had no gene match. The DNA of the CDR3 is TGTGCCAGCAGCTTAAATTCGGGAGGGCTTGCAGATACGCAGTATTTT. It codes for CASSLNSGGLADTQYF.

The genes are TRBV2 and TRBJ1-2; weak D call: TRBD1 (5 bases). The germline V and J ends were trimmed by 5 bases and 8 bases, with 18 bases remaining between them. The CDR3 length is 14 residues. Germline V gives CDR1 SNHLY, CDR2 FYNNEI. CDR3 protein: CASSRFEGIYGYTF. The CDR3 DNA is TGTGCCAGCAGTAGATTCGAGGGGATCTACGGCTACACCTTC.

This clone was recorded only once. V and J are TRBV19 and TRBJ2-3; 8 nucleotides match TRBD1. V shed 0 bases, J shed 2 bases, and the junction held 7 bases outside the gene matches. This CDR3 has 17 residues. Germline loops: CDR1 LNHDA, CDR2 SQIVND (reference sequence). The DNA of the CDR3 is TGTGCCAGTAGTATAGATCATCGGACAGGGCTCACAGATACGCAGTATTTT. Its translation: CASSIDHRTGLTDTQYF.

The chain links TRBV19 to TRBJ2-2, with TRBD2 as a possible D gene (6 bases). The CDR3 length is 14 residues. Germline loops: CDR1 LNHDA, CDR2 SQIVND (reference sequence). Between the trimmed V and J ends, which lost 7 bases and 7 bases, there was a span of 16 bases. The CDR3 loop is CASIGSGRDGELFF. In DNA, the CDR3 is TGTGCCAGTATCGGAAGCGGGCGGGACGGGGAGCTGTTTTTT.

This sequence joins TRBV7-2 and TRBJ2-7; D perhaps matches TRBD2 (5 bases). In germline, CDR1 is SGHTA, CDR2 FQGNSA. V lost 5 bases to trimming and J lost 2 bases, with 16 bases between them. The CDR3 is made up of 15 amino acids. CDR3 in DNA: TGTGCCAGCAGCGAAAGGCGGACTGGCCCCTACGAGCAGTACTTC. It encodes CASSERRTGPYEQYF.

V is TRBV7-9 and J is TRBJ1-1; no clear D. The CDR3 contains 14 residues. Germline CDR1 is SEHNR and CDR2 is FQNEAQ (reference sequence). Trimming removed 4 bases at V and 6 bases at J, with 15 bases between. Written as DNA, the CDR3 is TGTGCCAGCAGCTCCCGGGCGGGCACCCCTGAAGCTTTCTTT. Translation gives CASSSRAGTPEAFF.

This clone was seen more than once but under ten times. This chain joins TRBV15 and TRBJ2-7; TRBD2 matches at 10 bases. The CDR3 runs 16 residues. Unmatched junction bases numbered 8, after V lost 4 bases and J lost 2 bases. The germline gives CDR1 LNHNV, CDR2 YYDKDF (reference sequence). Here the CDR3 DNA reads TGTGCCACCAGCACCCGGGGACTAGCGACGGCCTACGAGCAGTACTTC. Translating gives CATSTRGLATAYEQYF.

With respect to this clone: A far larger clone is off by one base, so a read error is likely. This chain joins TRBV11-2 and TRBJ2-1; D is ambiguous. CDR1 is SGHAT, CDR2 FQNNGV, per germline. CDR3 length equals 12 residues. The CDR3 is CACSFDHNEQFF. The CDR3 DNA sequence: TGTGCCTGCAGCTTTGACCACAATGAGCAGTTCTTC.

For this clone: With a far larger clone one base away, a read error is the likely cause. It is likely a read error, because the conserved phenylalanine at the end of the CDR3 is missing. The V and J genes are TRBV30 and TRBJ2-4; D may correspond to TRBD1 or TRBD2 (7 bases each). CDR3 length equals 16 residues. The germline gives CDR1 GTSNPN, CDR2 SVGIG (reference sequence). With 0 bases removed from V and 12 bases from J, the gap between germline ends came to 24 bases. The CDR3 region is CAWSVGLGTAGKTQYL. In DNA, the CDR3 is TGTGCCTGGAGTGTGGGCTTAGGGACAGCGGGAAAAACTCAGTACTTA.

In its sample, this clone was seen once. A read error likely explains this, since a far larger clone differs by one base. Other DNA sequences in the same sample also yield this CDR3. J is TRBJ2-1 and V is TRBV10-1; weak D call: TRBD2 (5 bases). The germline V gene has CDR1 WNHNN and CDR2 SYGVQD (reference sequence). This CDR3 has 14 residues. V was cut by 0 bases and J by 7 bases, with 10 bases left in between. The CDR3 here is CASSESSVTNEQFF. DNA of the CDR3: TGCGCCAGCAGTGAGTCTAGCGTTACTAATGAGCAGTTCTTC.

This clone is a singleton in its sample. The J gene is TRBJ1-4, the V gene TRBV29-1; 7 bases are shared with TRBD1. This CDR3 comprises 15 residues. Germline CDR1 and CDR2: SQVTM and ANQGSEA. V dropped 7 bases and J dropped 0; count of bases not matched to a gene: 8. The CDR3 spells CSAVGDRATNEKLFF. CDR3 nucleotides: TGCAGCGCTGTGGGTGACAGGGCAACTAATGAAAAACTGTTTTTT.

The chain links TRBV7-2 to TRBJ2-3; TRBD1 or TRBD2 may be the D gene (6 bases each). The CDR3 sequence is 14 residues long. V was pared by 5 bases and J by 5 bases, with 14 bases between. Germline CDR1 SGHTA, CDR2 FQGNSA. CDR3 DNA: TGTGCCAGCAGCCTGGAGGGGGGCGAAGATACGCAGTATTTT. Residues: CASSLEGGEDTQYF.

CDR3: CASSPGQGAGETQYF. The CDR3 nucleotides read TGCGCCAGCAGCCCGGGACAGGGGGCTGGTGAGACCCAGTACTTC. V gene TRBV4-3 combines with J gene TRBJ2-5, with TRBD1 matching over 12 bases. The CDR3 is 15 amino acids. Germline CDR1 reads LGHNA; CDR2 reads YSLEER. J was trimmed by 5 bases and V by 4 bases; bases with no gene match: 5.

The genes are TRBV5-1 and TRBJ1-1; D might be TRBD1 (6 bases). Germline assignment: CDR1 SGHRS and CDR2 YFSETQ. This CDR3 has 16 amino acids. V dropped 6 bases and J dropped 1 base, with 19 bases sitting between them. The CDR3 is CASNPGAAGSNTEAFF. DNA for the CDR3: TGCGCCAGCAACCCAGGGGCCGCCGGGTCGAACACTGAAGCTTTCTTT.

This clone was counted a few times. The genes are TRBV30 and TRBJ2-2; D is undetermined. Between the trimmed V and J ends, which lost 3 bases and 6 bases, there was a span of 17 bases. From germline, CDR1 is GTSNPN and CDR2 SVGIG (reference sequence). This CDR3 is 15 amino acids long. The CDR3 reads CAWSHPERAAGELFF. In nucleotides, the CDR3 is TGTGCCTGGAGCCACCCGGAAAGGGCCGCCGGGGAGCTGTTTTTT. Variable domain in full (rest from reference TRBV30 and TRBJ2-2): SQTIHQWPATLVQPVGSPLSLECTVEGTSNPNLYWYRQAAGRGLQLLFYSVGIGQISSEVPQNLSASRPQDRQFILSSKKLLLSDSGFYLCAWSHPERAAGELFFGEGSRLTVL.

This sequence joins TRBV15 and TRBJ2-1; 8 bases align to TRBD2. The CDR3 has 14 amino acids. In germline, CDR1 is LNHNV, CDR2 YYDKDF (reference sequence). Germline trimming cut 2 bases from V and 6 bases from J; bases unmatched to any gene: 3. Here the CDR3 DNA reads TGTGCCACCAGCAGACTCGGGGGGGTCAATGAGCAGTTCTTC. This codes for CATSRLGGVNEQFF. Drawing the rest from reference TRBV15 and TRBJ2-1, the complete variable domain is DAMVIQNPRYQVTQFGKPVTLSCSQTLNHNVMYWYQQKSSQAPKLLFHYYDKDFNNEADTPDNFQSRRPNTSFCFLDIRSPGLGDTAMYLCATSRLGGVNEQFFGPGTRLTVL.

This chain connects TRBV29-1 to TRBJ2-4; D may be TRBD2 (5 bases). The germline V and J ends were trimmed by 4 bases and 6 bases, with 16 bases remaining between them. The CDR3 has 14 amino acids. Looked up from germline, CDR1 is SQVTM and CDR2 is ANQGSEA. The CDR3 DNA is TGCAGCGTTGCGGTGTCCGGGAACCCAAACATTCAGTACTTC. Residues: CSVAVSGNPNIQYF.

The count of this clone is one. The J gene is TRBJ2-7, the V gene TRBV9; 11 bases map to TRBD2. Germline-derived CDR1 and CDR2 are SGDLS and YYNGEE. The CDR3 loop spans 16 amino acids. J gave up 10 bases and V 4 bases, and 16 bases lay outside the gene matches. The CDR3 is CASSPTTTSGKGLQYF. Here the CDR3 DNA reads TGTGCCAGCAGCCCTACTACGACTAGCGGGAAGGGATTACAGTACTTC.

The chain carries TRBV11-3 and TRBJ1-3, with D hard to call. CDR1 is SGHNT and CDR2 is YENEEA in the germline V gene. Trimming removed 3 bases from V and 0 bases from J, with 3 bases in between. This CDR3 has 13 amino acids. The CDR3 here is CASSFSSGNTIYF. The CDR3, as DNA: TGTGCCAGCAGCTTCAGCTCTGGAAACACCATATATTTT.

About this clone itself: A far larger clone is just one base off, so this is likely a read error. The chain uses TRBV28 and TRBJ2-5; no reliable D call. CDR1 MDHEN and CDR2 SYDVKM come from the germline V gene. The CDR3 has 14 residues. Here the CDR3 DNA reads TGTGCCAGCAGTCGCTCCGGCACCCAAAAGACCCAGTACTTC. Encoded protein: CASSRSGTQKTQYF.

The chain carries TRBV5-1 and TRBJ2-7; D is perhaps TRBD2 (6 bases). The CDR3 is made up of 14 amino acids. The germline CDR1 and CDR2 sequences are SGHRS and YFSETQ. Trimming cost V 3 bases and J 6 bases, with 16 bases left between them. CDR3 in DNA: TGCGCCAGCAGCTCCGCCCTGGGGGGTCTCGAGCAGTACTTC. Its protein is CASSSALGGLEQYF.

This chain links TRBV5-1 with TRBJ2-1; 10 nucleotides agree with TRBD1. Germline V gene data show CDR1 as SGHRS and CDR2 as YFSETQ. V gave up 4 bases and J gave up 6 bases; unmatched junction bases: 10. The length of the CDR3 is 16 residues. CDR3 protein: CASSQTAGQGRNEQFF. CDR3 sequence (DNA): TGCGCCAGCAGCCAAACTGCGGGACAGGGGCGCAATGAGCAGTTCTTC.

The chain uses TRBV27 and TRBJ2-3; 16 positions agree with TRBD2. Germline V gives CDR1 MNHEY, CDR2 SMNVEV (reference sequence). V lost 3 bases and J lost 4; bases outside the gene matches: 1. The CDR3 spans 16 residues. Here the CDR3 DNA reads TGTGCCAGCAGTTTGGGACTAGCGGGAGGGTCAGATACGCAGTATTTT. Translation gives CASSLGLAGGSDTQYF.

This clone came up a few times. It differs at one base from a far larger clone, so likely a read error. This chain uses TRBV5-6 with TRBJ2-3; D not certain. CDR1 is SGHDT, CDR2 YYEEEE, per germline. This CDR3 is 16 amino acids long. Trimming removed 2 bases at V and 1 base at J, with 14 bases between. CDR3 amino acids: CASSFYITWGTDTQYF. The DNA of the CDR3 is TGTGCCAGCAGCTTCTACATAACCTGGGGCACAGATACGCAGTATTTT.

V and J are TRBV9 and TRBJ2-2; no definite D call. V lost 3 bases to trimming and J lost 5 bases, with 8 bases between them. From germline, CDR1 is SGDLS and CDR2 YYNGEE. The length of the CDR3 is 13 residues. This CDR3 is CASSAWVTGELFF. Written as DNA, the CDR3 is TGTGCCAGCAGCGCCTGGGTAACCGGGGAGCTGTTTTTT.

A remark on this clone: This probably arose from a read error, given a far larger clone one base away. This same CDR3 is encoded by further DNA sequences in the sample. The V gene is TRBV4-2, the J gene TRBJ1-1; no definite D call. From germline, CDR1 is LGHNA and CDR2 YNFKEQ. V lost 4 bases and J lost 5, with 17 bases in between. The CDR3 has 15 amino acids. This chain's CDR3 is CASSLDRAWLTEAFF. Here the CDR3 DNA reads TGTGCCAGCAGCCTAGATCGGGCATGGTTAACTGAAGCTTTCTTT.

This clone was counted at least ten times. Other nucleotide sequences from this sample produce the same CDR3. The chain uses TRBV6-5 and TRBJ2-7; 7 bases line up with TRBD1. Germline CDR1 is MNHEY and CDR2 is SVGAGI. The CDR3 runs to 14 residues. The V gene end was trimmed by 8 bases and the J gene end by 2 bases; junction bases not matched to a gene: 9. CDR3 loop: CASLPRTGAYEQYF. CDR3 coding DNA: TGTGCCAGCCTACCGAGGACAGGAGCCTACGAGCAGTACTTC.

The CDR3 region has the DNA TGTGCCAGCAGCCTCCTGGGACGGCGGCCGTACGAGCAGTACTTC. The encoded protein is CASSLLGRRPYEQYF. This sequence joins TRBV11-3 and TRBJ2-7; D tentatively fits TRBD1 or TRBD2 (5 bases each). This CDR3 comprises 15 residues. V dropped 5 bases and J dropped 4 bases, with 18 bases sitting between them. Germline lookup yields CDR1 SGHNT and CDR2 YENEEA.

The CDR3 DNA reads as TGTGCCAGCAGCTTAGCCTTTTCGGATACGCAGTATTTT. As protein: CASSLAFSDTQYF. V and J are TRBV7-2 and TRBJ2-3; unclear D gene. Germline lookup yields CDR1 SGHTA and CDR2 FQGNSA. This CDR3 contains 13 residues. The ends were cut back, 0 bases at V and 6 bases at J, with 7 bases in the middle.

The rearrangement joins TRBV1 to TRBJ1-5; whether TRBD1, the table's D call, matches the DNA was not checked. TRBV1 is tagged as a pseudogene. The CDR3 contains 16 residues. The CDR3 region is CTSSKDRLTSGQHQHF. The CDR3 DNA reads TGCACCAGCAGCAAAGACAGGTTAACCTCAGGTCAGCACCAGCATTTT.

For this clone: This likely reflects a read error, since a far larger clone is one base away. In DNA, the CDR3 is TGCAGCGTTGGGGACAGCCTCGGGCCTGAGCAGTTCTTC. It is translated as CSVGDSLGPEQFF. The genes are TRBV29-1 and TRBJ2-1; TRBD1 agrees at 7 bases. In germline, CDR1 is SQVTM, CDR2 ANQGSEA. Unmatched junction bases numbered 9, after V lost 4 bases and J lost 9 bases. The CDR3 covers 13 residues.

This clone was seen once. The V and J genes are TRBV11-2 and TRBJ2-7; maybe TRBD2 (6 bases). Looked up from germline, CDR1 is SGHAT and CDR2 is FQNNGV. V was cut by 4 bases and J by 3 bases, with 28 bases left in between. This CDR3 is 19 amino acids long. The CDR3 here is CASSSGRGRTGRKFYEQYF. CDR3 DNA: TGTGCCAGCAGCTCCGGGCGGGGCCGAACGGGACGAAAATTCTACGAGCAGTACTTC.